Below are 19 T cell receptor beta chains sequenced from a single sample in a study of cytomegalovirus exposure and HLA in healthy donors. PCR primers comprised 60 Vbeta and 13 Jbeta primers. This table comes from immunoSEQ multiplex PCR, and its TCRdb copy is limited to in-frame clones, with some not included. The table shows around 120,000 clones, with 65% to 90% occurring only once. Sequencing was carried out using PBMCs. These receptor sequences come from a man aged 50 or older in good health and CMV-seronegative.

The chain couples TRBV4-3 to TRBJ2-1, with 8 bases aligning to TRBD2. CDR1 LGHNA and CDR2 YSLEER come from the germline V gene. Losses at the gene ends were 2 bases for V and 7 bases for J; bases not matched to a gene: 10. The CDR3 contains 16 residues. DNA for the CDR3: TGCGCCAGCAGCCAAAGTTATAGCGGGGTGGGGAATGAGCAGTTCTTC. This encodes CASSQSYSGVGNEQFF.

The rearrangement joins TRBV4-2 to TRBJ2-2; unclear D gene. From germline, CDR1 is LGHNA and CDR2 YNFKEQ. The CDR3 runs to 18 residues. Deletions cut 0 bases from V and 2 bases from J, with 16 bases between. The CDR3 loop reads CASSQDLITELNTGELFF. CDR3 sequence (DNA): TGTGCCAGCAGCCAAGACTTGATAACAGAGCTCAACACCGGGGAGCTGTTTTTT.

The V gene is TRBV11-3, the J gene TRBJ2-5, with 10 bases identical to TRBD2. CDR3 size: 15 residues. Trimming took 6 bases from V and 1 from J; bases not matched to a gene: 5. Per germline, CDR1 SGHNT and CDR2 YENEEA. The CDR3 here is CASSSGGTSQETQYF. The DNA of the CDR3 is TGTGCCAGCAGTAGCGGGGGGACTTCCCAAGAGACCCAGTACTTC. Using reference TRBV11-3 and TRBJ2-5 for the parts outside the CDR3, the full variable domain is EAGVVQSPRYKIIEKKQPVAFWCNPISGHNTLYWYLQNLGQGPELLIRYENEEAVDDSQLPKDRFSAERLKGVDSTLKIQPAELGDSAVYLCASSSGGTSQETQYFGPGTRLLVL.

This chain joins TRBV5-1 and TRBJ1-1, with D possibly being TRBD1 (5 bases). The CDR3 is made up of 15 amino acids. Trimming removed 3 bases from V and 4 bases from J, with 16 bases in between. Germline V gene lookup returns CDR1 SGHRS and CDR2 YFSETQ. This CDR3 reads CASSSSRGTVTEAFF. Here the CDR3 DNA reads TGCGCCAGCAGCTCAAGTCGGGGGACTGTCACTGAAGCTTTCTTT.

This clone was picked up a small number of times. V usage is TRBV27 and J usage is TRBJ1-2; D is perhaps TRBD1 (5 bases). CDR1 and CDR2 from the germline V gene are MNHEY and SMNVEV (reference sequence). Trimming took 5 bases from V and 5 from J, leaving 21 bases between them. This CDR3 is 16 amino acids long. The chain's CDR3 is CASSPNGRGEGYGYTF. CDR3 DNA: TGTGCCAGCAGTCCCAACGGTCGGGGGGAGGGGTATGGCTACACCTTC.

This clone was observed a few times. The chain couples TRBV10-3 to TRBJ2-3, with 8 bases identical to TRBD1. This CDR3 region has 15 residues. Germline V gene lookup returns CDR1 ENHRY and CDR2 SYGVKD. Trimming at V came to 3 bases and at J to 2 bases, leaving 4 bases not matched to a gene. CDR3 residues: CAISDGQGITDTQYF. The CDR3 DNA is TGTGCCATCAGTGATGGACAGGGCATCACAGATACGCAGTATTTT.

The J gene is TRBJ1-1, the V gene TRBV9, with D possibly TRBD1 on 5 matching bases. In germline, CDR1 is SGDLS, CDR2 YYNGEE. The CDR3 is made up of 13 amino acids. V was trimmed by 5 bases and J by 0 bases, leaving 8 bases between them. The CDR3 here is CASSRQLNTEAFF. The CDR3 nucleotides are TGTGCCAGCAGTCGACAGCTGAACACTGAAGCTTTCTTT.

For this clone: The junction and the germline gene differ at one end; a read error may be behind it. This rearrangement joins TRBV5-4 to TRBJ1-1; a weak D match, TRBD1 (6 bases). CDR1 is SGHNT and CDR2 is YYREEE in the germline V gene (reference sequence). This CDR3 spans 17 amino acids. The CDR3 here is CASSLEKRLGAYSEAFF. The CDR3 bases are TGTGCCAGCAGCTTGGAAAAAAGGCTGGGGGCTTACTCTGAGGCTTTCTTT.

V and J are TRBV9 and TRBJ1-6; the D is unclear. CDR1 is SGDLS, CDR2 YYNGEE, per germline. The CDR3 is 13 amino acids. The germline V and J ends were trimmed by 0 bases and 10 bases, with 8 bases remaining between them. In DNA, the CDR3 is TGTGCCAGCAGCGTAGGTGTGGAGTCACCCCTCCACTTT. As protein: CASSVGVESPLHF.

The rearrangement uses TRBV7-9 and TRBJ1-4; TRBD1 matches 9 bases. The V gene end was trimmed by 4 bases and the J gene end by 6 bases; junction bases not matched to a gene: 9. Germline V gene sequence: CDR1 SEHNR, CDR2 FQNEAQ (reference sequence). This CDR3 has 16 residues. In nucleotides, the CDR3 is TGTGCCAGCAGCTCCTGGGACAGGGCCCGCGATGAAAAACTGTTTTTT. Its translation is CASSSWDRARDEKLFF.

The V gene is TRBV18, the J gene TRBJ1-1; TRBD1 aligns across 7 bases. Germline V lookup: CDR1 KGHSH, CDR2 LQKENI. The CDR3 is 14 amino acids. Trimming took 3 bases from V and 4 from J; bases not matched to a gene: 5. The CDR3 sequence is CASSPDRVGTEAFF. The CDR3 DNA reads as TGTGCCAGCTCACCTGACAGGGTGGGCACTGAAGCTTTCTTT.

V and J are TRBV7-2 and TRBJ1-2; D is unclear. The CDR3 covers 16 residues. Trimming shortened V by 1 base and J by 6 bases, and 18 bases separated the two germline ends. The germline V gene encodes CDR1 SGHTA and CDR2 FQGNSA. DNA for the CDR3: TGTGCCAGCAGCTTAGTTGGAGCCATTCCTCAACATGGCTACACCTTC. Protein product: CASSLVGAIPQHGYTF.

This clone was counted a few times. V is TRBV19 and J is TRBJ2-1; D may be TRBD2 (6 bases). Germline V lookup: CDR1 LNHDA, CDR2 SQIVND (reference sequence). This CDR3 has 15 residues. The V end lost 3 bases, the J end lost 2 bases, and 11 bases lay between the germline ends. CDR3 loop: CASSINGGTYNEQFF. DNA of the CDR3: TGTGCCAGTAGTATTAACGGGGGTACCTACAATGAGCAGTTCTTC.

V is TRBV5-1 and J is TRBJ1-5; D is uncertain. V was clipped by 4 bases and J by 0 bases, with 11 bases between them. This CDR3 comprises 15 residues. The germline V gene encodes CDR1 SGHRS and CDR2 YFSETQ. CDR3 amino acids: CASSLGGNSNQPQHF. The CDR3 nucleotides are TGCGCCAGCAGCCTGGGCGGGAATAGCAATCAGCCCCAGCATTTT.

CDR3 DNA: TGTGCCAGCAGTTTCCGGTATGGGGGGCCCCTCCACTTT. It is translated as CASSFRYGGPLHF. V and J are TRBV27 and TRBJ1-6; D may be TRBD1 (5 bases). The V gene lost 3 bases and the J gene lost 13 bases, with 13 bases spanning the gap. The CDR3 contains 13 residues. The germline CDR1 and CDR2 sequences are MNHEY and SMNVEV (reference sequence).

This clone was counted only a few times. In DNA form, the CDR3 reads TGTGCCAGTAGTGGAGTCGGACTGTATAGCAATCAGCCCCAGCATTTT. It is translated as CASSGVGLYSNQPQHF. The chain combines TRBV19 with TRBJ1-5; the D is unclear. CDR3 length equals 16 residues. The V gene lost 5 bases and the J gene lost 0 bases, with 14 bases spanning the gap. Germline lookup yields CDR1 LNHDA and CDR2 SQIVND (reference sequence). The full variable domain, its missing parts supplied by reference TRBV19 and TRBJ1-5, is DGGITQSPKYLFRKEGQNVTLSCEQNLNHDAMYWYRQDPGQGLRLIYYSQIVNDFQKGDIAEGYSVSREKKESFPLTVTSAQKNPTAFYLCASSGVGLYSNQPQHFGDGTRLSIL.

This sequence joins TRBV6-1 and TRBJ1-3; the match to TRBD1 covers 10 bases. This CDR3 is 20 amino acids long. V shed 1 base and J 3 bases; nucleotides not matched to a gene: 15. Germline V CDR1 and CDR2: MNHNS, SASEGT. The DNA for the CDR3 is TGTGCCAGCAGTGAAGTAGGATATTCGGGACAGGGGATTTTTGGAAACACCATATATTTT. This encodes CASSEVGYSGQGIFGNTIYF.

J is TRBJ1-2 and V is TRBV5-1; weak D call: TRBD1 (6 bases). CDR1 is SGHRS, CDR2 YFSETQ, per germline. Trimming removed 4 bases at V and 3 bases at J, with 13 bases between. The CDR3 consists of 14 residues. The CDR3 loop reads CASSVGTGYYGYTF. As DNA, the CDR3 is TGCGCCAGCAGCGTAGGTACAGGGTACTATGGCTACACCTTC.

The rearrangement uses TRBV18 and TRBJ1-1; D not resolved. V was trimmed by 3 bases and J by 1 base, leaving 6 bases between them. Germline V gene data show CDR1 as KGHSH and CDR2 as LQKENI. The CDR3 runs to 13 residues. The CDR3 DNA reads as TGTGCCAGCTCACCCGCGCCGAACACTGAAGCTTTCTTT. Protein sequence: CASSPAPNTEAFF.